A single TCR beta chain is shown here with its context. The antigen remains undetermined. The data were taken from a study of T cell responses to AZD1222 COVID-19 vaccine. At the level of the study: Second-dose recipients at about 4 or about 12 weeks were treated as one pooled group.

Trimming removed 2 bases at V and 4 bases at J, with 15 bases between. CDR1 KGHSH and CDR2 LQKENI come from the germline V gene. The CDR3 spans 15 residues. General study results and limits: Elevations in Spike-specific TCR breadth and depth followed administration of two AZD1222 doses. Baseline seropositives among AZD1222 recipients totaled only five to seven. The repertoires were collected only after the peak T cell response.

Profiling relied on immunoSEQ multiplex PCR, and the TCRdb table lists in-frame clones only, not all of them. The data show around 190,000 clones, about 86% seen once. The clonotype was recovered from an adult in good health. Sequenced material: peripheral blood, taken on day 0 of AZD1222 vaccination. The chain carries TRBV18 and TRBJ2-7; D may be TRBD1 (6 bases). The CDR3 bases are TGTGCCAGCTCACCAAGACAGGCTTCGGGGTACGAGCAGTACTTC. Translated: CASSPRQASGYEQYF.